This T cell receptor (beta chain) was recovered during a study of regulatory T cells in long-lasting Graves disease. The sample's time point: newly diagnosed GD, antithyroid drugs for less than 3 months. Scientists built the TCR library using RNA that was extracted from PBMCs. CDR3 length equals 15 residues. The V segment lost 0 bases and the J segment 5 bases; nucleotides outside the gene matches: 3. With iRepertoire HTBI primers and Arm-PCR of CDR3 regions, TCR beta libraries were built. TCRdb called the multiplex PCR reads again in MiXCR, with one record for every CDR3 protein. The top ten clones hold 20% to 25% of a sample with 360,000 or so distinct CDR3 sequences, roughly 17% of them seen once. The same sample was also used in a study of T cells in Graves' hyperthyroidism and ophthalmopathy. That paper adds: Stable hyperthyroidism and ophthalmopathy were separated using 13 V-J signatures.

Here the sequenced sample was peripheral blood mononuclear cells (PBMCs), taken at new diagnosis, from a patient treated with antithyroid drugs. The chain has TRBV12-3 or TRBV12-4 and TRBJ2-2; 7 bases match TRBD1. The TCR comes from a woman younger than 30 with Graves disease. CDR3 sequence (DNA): TGTGCCAGCAGTTTAGCCAGGGGGTGGACCGGGGAGCTGTTTTTT. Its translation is CASSLARGWTGELFF.